This paragraph covers one TCR beta chain sequence. The CDR3 has 16 residues. V trimming: 4 bases; J trimming: 2 bases; junction bases outside the gene matches: 9. Germline CDR1 and CDR2: MDHEN and SYDVKM. This sample is part of a study of shared T cell receptors in the human thymus. Data came from immunoSEQ multiplex PCR; TCRdb stores just in-frame clones and leaves some out. The table shows 700,000 to 750,000 clones, with approximately 85% occurring only once. This sample also appeared in a second study, on human thymus T cells. That work states: Thymus was obtained from resections taken during corrective heart surgery. What related research reported was that thymic repertoires overlapped highly among unrelated individuals.

Sample: thymocytes. This chain connects TRBV28 to TRBJ2-3, with 7 bases aligning to TRBD2. The sequence derives from a girl in the first two years of life with a congenital heart defect. CDR3 sequence reads: CASSSWVWDYTDTQYF. As DNA, the CDR3 is TGTGCCAGCAGTTCTTGGGTTTGGGACTACACAGATACGCAGTATTTT. Based on the CDR3 plus reference TRBV28 and TRBJ2-3, the full variable domain is DVKVTQSSRYLVKRTGEKVFLECVQDMDHENMFWYRQDPGLGLRLIYFSYDVKMKEKGDIPEGYSVSREKKERFSLILESASTNQTSMYLCASSSWVWDYTDTQYFGPGTRLTVL.